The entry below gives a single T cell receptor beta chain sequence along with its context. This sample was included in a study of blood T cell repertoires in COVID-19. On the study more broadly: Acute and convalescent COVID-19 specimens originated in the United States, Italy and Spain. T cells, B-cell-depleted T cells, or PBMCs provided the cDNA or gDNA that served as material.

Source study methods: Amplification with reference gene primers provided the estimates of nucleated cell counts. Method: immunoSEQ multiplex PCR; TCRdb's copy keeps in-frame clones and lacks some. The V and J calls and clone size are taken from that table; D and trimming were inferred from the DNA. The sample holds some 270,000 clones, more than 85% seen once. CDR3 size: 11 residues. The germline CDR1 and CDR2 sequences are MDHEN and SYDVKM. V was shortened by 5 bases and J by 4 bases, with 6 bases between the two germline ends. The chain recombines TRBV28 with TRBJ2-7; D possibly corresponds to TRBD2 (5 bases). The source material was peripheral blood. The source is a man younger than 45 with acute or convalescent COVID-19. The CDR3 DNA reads TGTGCCAGCAGTAAGCGGTACGAGCAGTACTTC. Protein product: CASSKRYEQYF.